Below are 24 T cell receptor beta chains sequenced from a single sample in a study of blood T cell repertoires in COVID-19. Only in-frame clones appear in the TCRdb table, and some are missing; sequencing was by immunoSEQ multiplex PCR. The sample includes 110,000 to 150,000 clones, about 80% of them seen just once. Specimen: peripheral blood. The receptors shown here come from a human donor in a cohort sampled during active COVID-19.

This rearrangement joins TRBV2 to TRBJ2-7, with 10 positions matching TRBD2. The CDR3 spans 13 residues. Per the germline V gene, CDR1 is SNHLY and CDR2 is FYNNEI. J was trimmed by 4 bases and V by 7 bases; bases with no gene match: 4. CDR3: CASKSSGGYEQYF. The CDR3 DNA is TGTGCCAGCAAGTCTAGCGGGGGATACGAGCAGTACTTC.

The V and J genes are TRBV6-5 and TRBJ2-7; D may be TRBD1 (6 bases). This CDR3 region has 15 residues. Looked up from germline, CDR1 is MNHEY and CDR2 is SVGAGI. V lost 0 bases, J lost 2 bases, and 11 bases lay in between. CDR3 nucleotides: TGTGCCAGCAGTTACTCTGTTACAGGGACCTACGAGCAGTACTTC. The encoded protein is CASSYSVTGTYEQYF.

In nucleotides, the CDR3 is TGTGCCAGCCCTCCGCCGGGACAGGGGGGTACAGATACGCAGTATTTT. Translation gives CASPPPGQGGTDTQYF. This chain links TRBV7-2 with TRBJ2-3; 11 nucleotides align to TRBD1. CDR1 and CDR2 (germline): SGHTA, FQGNSA. Losses at the gene ends were 8 bases for V and 3 bases for J; bases not matched to a gene: 10. This CDR3 is 16 amino acids long.

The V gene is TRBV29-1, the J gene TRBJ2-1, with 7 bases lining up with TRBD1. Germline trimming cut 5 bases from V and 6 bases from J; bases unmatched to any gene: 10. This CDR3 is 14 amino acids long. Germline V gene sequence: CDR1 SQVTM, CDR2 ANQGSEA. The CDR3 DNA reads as TGCAGCGTTCTCCGGGACAGACTGCGCAATGAGCAGTTCTTC. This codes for CSVLRDRLRNEQFF.

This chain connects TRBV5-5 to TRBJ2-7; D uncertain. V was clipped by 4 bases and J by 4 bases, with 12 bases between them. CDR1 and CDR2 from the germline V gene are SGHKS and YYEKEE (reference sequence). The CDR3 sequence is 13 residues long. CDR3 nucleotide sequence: TGTGCCAGCAGCGTTCGGGTACCTTACGAGCAGTACTTC. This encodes CASSVRVPYEQYF.

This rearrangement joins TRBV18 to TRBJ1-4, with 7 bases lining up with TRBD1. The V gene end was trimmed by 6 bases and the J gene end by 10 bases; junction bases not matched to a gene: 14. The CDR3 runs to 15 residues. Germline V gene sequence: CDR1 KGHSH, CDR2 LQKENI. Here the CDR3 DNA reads TGTGCCAGCTCCCGCGGGACAGCCCCAATAGGAAAACTGTTTTTT. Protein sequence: CASSRGTAPIGKLFF.

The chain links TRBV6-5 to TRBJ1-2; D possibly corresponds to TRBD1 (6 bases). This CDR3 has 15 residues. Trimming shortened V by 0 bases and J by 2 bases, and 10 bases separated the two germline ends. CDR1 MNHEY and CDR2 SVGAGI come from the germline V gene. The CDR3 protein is CASSYSPGQNYGYTF. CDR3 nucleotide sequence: TGTGCCAGCAGTTACTCCCCCGGACAGAACTATGGCTACACCTTC.

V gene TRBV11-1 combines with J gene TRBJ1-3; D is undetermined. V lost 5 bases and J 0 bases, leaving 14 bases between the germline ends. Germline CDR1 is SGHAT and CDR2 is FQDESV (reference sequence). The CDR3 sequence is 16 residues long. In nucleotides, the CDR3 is TGTGCCAGCAGCCCGACGGGAGTCCGCTCTGGAAACACCATATATTTT. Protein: CASSPTGVRSGNTIYF.

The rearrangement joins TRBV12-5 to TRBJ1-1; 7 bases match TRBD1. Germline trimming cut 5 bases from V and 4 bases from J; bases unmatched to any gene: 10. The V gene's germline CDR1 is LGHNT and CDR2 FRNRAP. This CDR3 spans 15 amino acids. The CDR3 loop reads CASGPAQGLGTEAFF. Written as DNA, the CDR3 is TGTGCTAGTGGTCCCGCACAGGGGCTGGGCACTGAAGCTTTCTTT.

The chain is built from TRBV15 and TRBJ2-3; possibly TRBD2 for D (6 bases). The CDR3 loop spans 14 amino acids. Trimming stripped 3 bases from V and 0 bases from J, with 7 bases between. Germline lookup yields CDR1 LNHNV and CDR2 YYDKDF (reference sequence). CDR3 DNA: TGTGCCACCAGCAGCGGGACTAGCACAGATACGCAGTATTTT. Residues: CATSSGTSTDTQYF.

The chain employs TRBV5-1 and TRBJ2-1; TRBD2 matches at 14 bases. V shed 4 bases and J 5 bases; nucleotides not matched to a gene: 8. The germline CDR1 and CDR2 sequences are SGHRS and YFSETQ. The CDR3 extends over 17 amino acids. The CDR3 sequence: CASSPPGLAGGNNEQFF. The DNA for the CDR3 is TGCGCCAGCAGCCCTCCTGGACTAGCGGGGGGCAACAATGAGCAGTTCTTC.

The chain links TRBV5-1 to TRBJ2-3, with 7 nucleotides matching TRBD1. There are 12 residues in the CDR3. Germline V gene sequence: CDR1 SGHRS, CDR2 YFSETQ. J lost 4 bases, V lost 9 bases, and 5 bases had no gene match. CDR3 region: CATRQGSDTQYF. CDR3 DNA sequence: TGCGCCACCAGACAGGGATCAGATACGCAGTATTTT.

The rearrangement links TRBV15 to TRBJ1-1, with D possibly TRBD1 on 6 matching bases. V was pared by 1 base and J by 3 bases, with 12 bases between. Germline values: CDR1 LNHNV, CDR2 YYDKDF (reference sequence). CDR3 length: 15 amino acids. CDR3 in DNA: TGTGCCACCAGCAGAGGGGGGACACGGGACACTGAAGCTTTCTTT. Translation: CATSRGGTRDTEAFF.

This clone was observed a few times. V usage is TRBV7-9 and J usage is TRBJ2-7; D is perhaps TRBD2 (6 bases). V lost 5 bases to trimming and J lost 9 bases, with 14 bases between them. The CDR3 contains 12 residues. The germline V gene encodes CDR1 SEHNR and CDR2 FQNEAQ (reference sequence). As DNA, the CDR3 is TGTGCCAGCAGCCTCAGGGACTTCAGGCAGTACTTC. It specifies CASSLRDFRQYF.

The CDR3 nucleotides are TGCGCCAGCAGCTTGTTACAGGGCTACGAGCAGTACTTC. Protein sequence: CASSLLQGYEQYF. The chain joins TRBV5-1 to TRBJ2-7; tentative D call: TRBD1 (6 bases). This CDR3 is 13 amino acids long. V lost 1 base and J 3 bases, leaving 8 bases between the germline ends. Germline V gene data show CDR1 as SGHRS and CDR2 as YFSETQ.

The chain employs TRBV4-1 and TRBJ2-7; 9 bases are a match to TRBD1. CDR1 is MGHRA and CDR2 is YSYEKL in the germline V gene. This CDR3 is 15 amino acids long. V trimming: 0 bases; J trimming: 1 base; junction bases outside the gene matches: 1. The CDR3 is CASSQEGQGSYEQYF. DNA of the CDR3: TGCGCCAGCAGCCAAGAGGGACAGGGTTCCTACGAGCAGTACTTC.

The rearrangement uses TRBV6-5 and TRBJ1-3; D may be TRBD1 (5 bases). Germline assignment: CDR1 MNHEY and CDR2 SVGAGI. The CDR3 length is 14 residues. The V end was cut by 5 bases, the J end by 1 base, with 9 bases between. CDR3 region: CASSLQASGNTIYF. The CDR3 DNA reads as TGTGCCAGCAGTCTACAGGCGTCTGGAAACACCATATATTTT.

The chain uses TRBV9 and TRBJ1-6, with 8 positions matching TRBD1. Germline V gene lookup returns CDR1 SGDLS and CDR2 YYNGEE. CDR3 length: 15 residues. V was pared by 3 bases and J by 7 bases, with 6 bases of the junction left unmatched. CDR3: CASSAHGQGNSPLHF. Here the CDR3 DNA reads TGTGCCAGCAGCGCTCACGGACAGGGAAATTCACCCCTCCACTTT. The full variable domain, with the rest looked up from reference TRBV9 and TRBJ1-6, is DSGVTQTPKHLITATGQRVTLRCSPRSGDLSVYWYQQSLDQGLQFLIQYYNGEERAKGNILERFSAQQFPDLHSELNLSSLELGDSALYFCASSAHGQGNSPLHFGNGTRLTVT.

The CDR3 here is CASSVGKSTLVETQYF. DNA of the CDR3: TGTGCCAGCAGCGTAGGAAAGTCTACCTTAGTGGAGACCCAGTACTTC. This sequence joins TRBV9 and TRBJ2-5; D is unresolved. CDR1 and CDR2 (germline): SGDLS, YYNGEE. This CDR3 is built from 16 residues. Trimming left V 0 bases short and J 5 bases short, with 17 bases between.

The CDR3 protein is CASRQGAYEQFF. CDR3 sequence (DNA): TGTGCCAGCAGACAGGGGGCGTATGAGCAGTTCTTC. This sequence joins TRBV28 and TRBJ2-1, with 9 bases aligning to TRBD1. Trimming at V came to 6 bases and at J to 8 bases, leaving 2 bases not matched to a gene. Germline CDR1 MDHEN, CDR2 SYDVKM. The CDR3 length is 12 residues. Full variable domain (missing parts from reference TRBV28 and TRBJ2-1): DVKVTQSSRYLVKRTGEKVFLECVQDMDHENMFWYRQDPGLGLRLIYFSYDVKMKEKGDIPEGYSVSREKKERFSLILESASTNQTSMYLCASRQGAYEQFFGPGTRLTVL.

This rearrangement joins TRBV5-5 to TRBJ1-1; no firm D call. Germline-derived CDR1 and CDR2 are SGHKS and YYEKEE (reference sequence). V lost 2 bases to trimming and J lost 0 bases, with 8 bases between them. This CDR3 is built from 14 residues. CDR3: CASSFPGVNTEAFF. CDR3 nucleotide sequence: TGTGCCAGCAGCTTCCCAGGTGTGAACACTGAAGCTTTCTTT.

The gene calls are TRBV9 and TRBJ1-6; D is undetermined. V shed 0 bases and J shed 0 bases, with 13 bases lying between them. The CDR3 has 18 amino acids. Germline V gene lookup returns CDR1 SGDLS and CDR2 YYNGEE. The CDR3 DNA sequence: TGTGCCAGCAGCGTAGACGTCGGCGGAAGCTCCTATAATTCACCCCTCCACTTT. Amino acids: CASSVDVGGSSYNSPLHF.

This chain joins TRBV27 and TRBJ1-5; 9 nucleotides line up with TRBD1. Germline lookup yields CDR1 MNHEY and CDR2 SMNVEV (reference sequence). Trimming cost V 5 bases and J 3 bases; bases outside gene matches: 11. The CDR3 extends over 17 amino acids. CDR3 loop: CASSKGTGSNTNQPQHF. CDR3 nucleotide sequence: TGTGCCAGCAGTAAAGGGACAGGGTCCAACACCAATCAGCCCCAGCATTTT.

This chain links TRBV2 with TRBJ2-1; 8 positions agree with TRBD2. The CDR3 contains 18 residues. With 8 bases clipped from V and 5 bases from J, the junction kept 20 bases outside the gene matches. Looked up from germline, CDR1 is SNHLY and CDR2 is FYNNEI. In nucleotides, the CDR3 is TGTGCCAGCGTCGAGACGGGGGGGCTCTATCTTGAACACAATGAGCAGTTCTTC. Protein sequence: CASVETGGLYLEHNEQFF. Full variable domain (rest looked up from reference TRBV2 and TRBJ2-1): EPEVTQTPSHQVTQMGQEVILRCVPISNHLYFYWYRQILGQKVEFLVSFYNNEISEKSEIFDDQFSVERPDGSNFTLKIRSTKLEDSAMYFCASVETGGLYLEHNEQFFGPGTRLTVL.